Listed below are T cell receptor beta chains from one sample, sequenced in a study of STAT3 mutations in large granular lymphocyte leukemia. Method: immunoSEQ multiplex PCR; TCRdb's copy keeps in-frame clones and lacks some. The table includes approximately 22,000 clones, about 95% detected once. Input material: peripheral blood mononuclear cells. These receptors all come from a man in his forties with T-cell large granular lymphocyte leukemia. Some clones in this sample may be carry-over from other donors' samples. The CDR3 runs from the conserved cysteine through the conserved F or W. Each record gives: CDR3 protein, V gene, D gene, J gene. D genes are given only for firm matches.

CAWRDRGRTDTQYF	TRBV30	TRBD1	TRBJ2-3
CASSLGTGSTDTQYF	TRBV7-9	TRBD1	TRBJ2-3
CASSPSGNTEAFF	TRBV18	-	TRBJ1-1
CATSPSPGMETEAFF	TRBV15	-	TRBJ1-1
CASSPSHFPYNEQFF	TRBV6-5	-	TRBJ2-1
CASSYSRGQREQYF	TRBV6-6	-	TRBJ2-7
CASGKLQGATDTQYF	TRBV27	-	TRBJ2-3
CASSLRTANTEAFF	TRBV7-9	-	TRBJ1-1
CASISGGNTDTQYF	TRBV28	-	TRBJ2-3
CASSLRSNTEAFF	TRBV27	-	TRBJ1-1
CASNPDRPGSPLHF	TRBV19	-	TRBJ1-6
CASSYSARGEEAFF	TRBV6-5	-	TRBJ1-1
CASSFGVGGANEQYF	TRBV11-2	-	TRBJ2-7
CASSPVGREEQYF	TRBV18	-	TRBJ2-7
CAWSVRLDIYNEQFF	TRBV30	-	TRBJ2-1
CASSPSDRDYEQYF	TRBV9	TRBD1	TRBJ2-7
CASSPREGSNYGYTF	TRBV4-2	-	TRBJ1-2
CASSETPAGLRREGPQYF	TRBV10-1	TRBD2	TRBJ2-5
CAWTTASAEAFF	TRBV30	-	TRBJ1-1
CASSPGGGAGIKETQYF	TRBV5-1	-	TRBJ2-5
CASSLEGTGSLGSPLHF	TRBV5-1	TRBD1	TRBJ1-6
CASSATGGTGNTIYF	TRBV9	TRBD1	TRBJ1-3
CASSTGFSEQYF	TRBV30	TRBD1	TRBJ2-7
CASSPGTGPNSPLHF	TRBV28	-	TRBJ1-6
CATSRASGTSGVTDTQYF	TRBV15	TRBD2	TRBJ2-3
CASSLSTSGAGELFF	TRBV5-1	TRBD2	TRBJ2-2
CASSYGQVYEQYF	TRBV6-6	-	TRBJ2-7
CASTRPAGDHTGELFF	TRBV5-4	TRBD2	TRBJ2-2
CASSLAGPTEAFF	TRBV5-1	-	TRBJ1-1
CATSPTGATYEQYF	TRBV15	TRBD1	TRBJ2-7
CASFHGGMNTEAFF	TRBV27	-	TRBJ1-1
CASSQTGFNQPQHF	TRBV18	-	TRBJ1-5
CASKGRMVGYTF	TRBV5-6	-	TRBJ1-2
CASSSTIYTEAFF	TRBV19	-	TRBJ1-1
CAFTQTRAEYNSPLHF	TRBV21-1	-	TRBJ1-6
CASSLGTGRNYGYTF	TRBV7-9	-	TRBJ1-2
CASSFGDYEQYF	TRBV5-1	-	-
CASSLAARVPSSYEQYF	TRBV7-2	-	TRBJ2-7
CASKPSGANVLTF	TRBV14	-	TRBJ2-6
CSGTQGAEAFF	TRBV29-1	TRBD1	TRBJ1-1
CASSLQGRGQYF	TRBV7-9	-	TRBJ2-7
CASSSGLQETQYF	TRBV19	-	TRBJ2-5
CASSQDGAGTDTQYF	TRBV4-3	-	TRBJ2-3
CASSVDGASGNTIYF	TRBV9	-	TRBJ1-3
CASSLAGHYSYEQYF	TRBV7-2	-	TRBJ2-7
CASSFASGVTDTQYF	TRBV5-4	TRBD2	TRBJ2-3
CASSPLKGQGATNEKLFF	TRBV28	TRBD1	TRBJ1-4
CASSFTGRSGYTF	TRBV27	-	TRBJ1-2
CASRLGDEQYF	TRBV12-2	-	TRBJ2-7
CASSQRGLAVSTDTQYF	TRBV7-9	TRBD2	TRBJ2-3
CASFEQEMGTEAFF	TRBV18	-	TRBJ1-1
CATSRDRNYGYTF	TRBV15	-	TRBJ1-2
CASSLLQDQETQYF	TRBV7-8	-	TRBJ2-5